The 2 T cell receptor beta chains below come from one sample, sequenced in a study of identical twins listed by TCRdb under 2016. Library method: 5' RACE. Sequencing was carried out with an Illumina HiSeq 2000. TCRdb itself trimmed the public reads at Q25 with fastp, ran MiXCR and retained productive beta chains. Duplicate CDR3 protein sequences are folded into a single record with the most common DNA and genes. The sample yields roughly 770,000 distinct CDR3 sequences; 18% were counted once. The top ten clones comprise about an eighth of the sample. Separately, the same data were catalogued under a study of T cells expressing NK-cell markers.

The sample was PBMCs. These receptors all come from a woman aged 18-29 years in good health.

The V gene is TRBV10-3, the J gene TRBJ2-1; a possible D gene is TRBD2 (5 bases). Germline CDR1 reads ENHRY; CDR2 reads SYGVKD. V was trimmed by 0 bases and J by 2 bases, leaving 8 bases between them. The CDR3 has 15 amino acids. The CDR3 protein is CAISESGDTYNEQFF. The CDR3 DNA reads as TGTGCCATCAGTGAGTCGGGAGATACCTACAATGAGCAGTTCTTC.

The rearrangement links TRBV27 to TRBJ1-2; the match to TRBD1 covers 9 bases. V shed 3 bases and J 4 bases; nucleotides not matched to a gene: 6. The CDR3 spans 15 residues. Germline CDR1 reads MNHEY; CDR2 reads SMNVEV (reference sequence). CDR3 residues: CASSFWDRVGYGYTF. CDR3 nucleotide sequence: TGTGCCAGCAGTTTTTGGGACAGGGTCGGCTATGGCTACACCTTC.